The 30 T cell receptor beta chains below all came from one sample that was sequenced in a study of T-cell memory formation after mild COVID-19. TCRdb recomputed calls from the 5' RACE reads with MiXCR, one row per CDR3 protein. Altogether about 560,000 distinct CDR3 sequences are present, roughly a fifth being singletons, with the ten largest covering around 8.4%. Sequences were obtained from PBMCs or a T cell subset sorted from them (not recorded which). The source is an adult woman who had mild COVID-19 (a few samples of this study predate the infection). Cell type and time point are not known.

This clonotype was detected only a few times. The chain recombines TRBV20-1 with TRBJ2-2, with 10 bases aligning to TRBD2. The CDR3 has 15 amino acids. CDR1 DFQATT and CDR2 SNEGSKA come from the germline V gene (reference sequence). Losses at the gene ends were 1 base for V and 3 bases for J; bases not matched to a gene: 2. The DNA for the CDR3 is TGCAGTGCTAGAGCGAGCGGGAGGGACACCGGGGAGCTGTTTTTT. Protein: CSARASGRDTGELFF.

The genes are TRBV5-1 and TRBJ2-1; D perhaps matches TRBD1 (5 bases). Trimming cost V 0 bases and J 7 bases, with 14 bases left between them. The CDR3 sequence is 15 residues long. Germline CDR1 is SGHRS and CDR2 is YFSETQ. The CDR3 bases are TGCGCCAGCAGCTTGGCTGCAGGGTGGTGGAATGAGCAGTTCTTC. Translated, it gives CASSLAAGWWNEQFF.

This rearrangement joins TRBV29-1 to TRBJ1-1; unclear D gene. The V gene's germline CDR1 is SQVTM and CDR2 ANQGSEA. This CDR3 is 14 amino acids long. Between the trimmed V and J ends, which lost 2 bases and 2 bases, there was a span of 12 bases. CDR3 coding DNA: TGCAGCGTTGAACAGCCTTACGTTAACACTGAAGCTTTCTTT. Translating it yields CSVEQPYVNTEAFF.

In this sample, this clonotype turned up many times. The chain employs TRBV12-3 or TRBV12-4 and TRBJ2-3; unclear D gene. The CDR3 has 16 residues. V lost 5 bases, J lost 1 base, and 16 bases lay in between. The chain's CDR3 is CASSPLASRGTDTQYF. CDR3 nucleotides: TGTGCCAGCAGTCCTCTCGCCAGTCGGGGCACAGATACGCAGTATTTT.

The chain uses TRBV5-1 and TRBJ1-1, with 10 bases lining up with TRBD1. The CDR3 has 18 amino acids. V lost 4 bases to trimming and J lost 2 bases; unmatched junction nucleotides: 14. Per germline, CDR1 SGHRS and CDR2 YFSETQ. This chain's CDR3 is CASSQNRDRGIPNTEAFF. CDR3 nucleotides: TGCGCCAGCAGCCAGAACCGGGACAGGGGCATCCCCAACACTGAAGCTTTCTTT.

This clonotype was seen a few times. The chain uses TRBV13 and TRBJ2-6; D is possibly TRBD1 or TRBD2 (5 bases each). V was shortened by 6 bases and J by 2 bases, with 11 bases between the two germline ends. This CDR3 has 15 amino acids. CDR1 PRHDT and CDR2 FYEKMQ come from the germline V gene (reference sequence). CDR3 sequence: CASSRDRTGANVLTF. The CDR3 nucleotides read TGTGCCAGCAGTCGGGACCGGACTGGGGCCAACGTCCTGACTTTC. Based on the CDR3 plus reference TRBV13 and TRBJ2-6, the full variable domain is AAGVIQSPRHLIKEKRETATLKCYPIPRHDTVYWYQQGPGQDPQFLISFYEKMQSDKGSIPDRFSAQQFSDYHSELNMSSLELGDSALYFCASSRDRTGANVLTFGAGSRLTVL.

This clonotype was seen only a few times. V is TRBV7-9 and J is TRBJ1-1, with a possible D match to TRBD1 (5 bases). The CDR3 has 15 amino acids. The germline gives CDR1 SEHNR, CDR2 FQNEAQ (reference sequence). The germline V and J ends were trimmed by 5 bases and 5 bases, with 18 bases remaining between them. CDR3 in amino acids: CASSPRADRTTEAFF. CDR3 in DNA: TGTGCCAGCAGCCCCCGAGCCGACAGAACGACTGAAGCTTTCTTT.

J is TRBJ1-2 and V is TRBV27; tentatively, D is TRBD1 (5 bases). V gave up 5 bases and J gave up 5 bases, with 18 bases separating them. The CDR3 is made up of 15 amino acids. In germline, CDR1 is MNHEY, CDR2 SMNVEV (reference sequence). DNA of the CDR3: TGTGCCAGCAGTCCGAACCGACAGCGGGCTTATGGCTACACCTTC. Translation gives CASSPNRQRAYGYTF.

This clonotype has only a few counts. V and J are TRBV11-3 and TRBJ1-2, with 7 bases aligning to TRBD1. In germline, CDR1 is SGHNT, CDR2 YENEEA. The V and J ends lost 8 bases and 3 bases, in that order; junction bases with no gene match: 12. The CDR3 loop spans 15 amino acids. The CDR3 here is CASGTRAQGDYGYTF. For the CDR3, the DNA is TGTGCCAGCGGGACCCGAGCGCAGGGGGACTATGGCTACACCTTC.

The rearrangement uses TRBV7-6 and TRBJ2-3, with 10 bases fitting TRBD2. The CDR3 is 15 amino acids. V gave up 5 bases and J gave up 4 bases; unmatched junction bases: 6. CDR1 and CDR2 from the germline V gene are SGHVS and FNYEAQ. CDR3 in amino acids: CASSGLAVGADTQYF. The CDR3 DNA sequence: TGTGCCAGCAGCGGACTAGCGGTTGGTGCAGATACGCAGTATTTT.

This clonotype occurred many times. This chain uses TRBV12-3 or TRBV12-4 with TRBJ1-1, with unresolved D. The CDR3 length is 13 residues. Trimming took 8 bases from V and 0 from J, leaving 10 bases between them. The CDR3 spells CASSSGMNTEAFF. The CDR3 bases are TGTGCCAGCTCGTCCGGGATGAACACTGAAGCTTTCTTT.

This sequence joins TRBV13 and TRBJ1-1; 11 positions agree with TRBD1. V dropped 8 bases and J dropped 4; count of bases not matched to a gene: 15. Germline assignment: CDR1 PRHDT and CDR2 FYEKMQ (reference sequence). The CDR3 loop spans 17 amino acids. The CDR3 coding sequence is TGTGCCAGCTATACCCTCGGACAGGGGGCTTTTGGCACTGAAGCTTTCTTT. Its translation is CASYTLGQGAFGTEAFF. The entire variable domain, with the rest obtained from reference TRBV13 and TRBJ1-1, is as follows: AAGVIQSPRHLIKEKRETATLKCYPIPRHDTVYWYQQGPGQDPQFLISFYEKMQSDKGSIPDRFSAQQFSDYHSELNMSSLELGDSALYFCASYTLGQGAFGTEAFFGQGTRLTVV.

Many counts were recorded for this clonotype. CDR3 coding DNA: TGTGCCAGCAGCTCGGGGACAGTCCAAGAGACCCAGTACTTC. It encodes CASSSGTVQETQYF. The rearrangement joins TRBV5-5 to TRBJ2-5; 7 nucleotides align to TRBD1. J was trimmed by 1 base and V by 3 bases; bases with no gene match: 3. This CDR3 contains 14 residues. Germline values: CDR1 SGHKS, CDR2 YYEKEE (reference sequence).

This chain joins TRBV6-1 and TRBJ1-4, with TRBD1 matching 9 bases. The CDR3 is 14 residues long. Germline lookup yields CDR1 MNHNS and CDR2 SASEGT. Trimming removed 6 bases from V and 5 bases from J; junction bases left unmatched: 4. The CDR3 is CASSIGQGNEKLFF. The CDR3 DNA sequence: TGTGCCAGCAGCATCGGACAGGGGAATGAAAAACTGTTTTTT.

V is TRBV7-9 and J is TRBJ1-1; 7 positions agree with TRBD1. V trimming: 1 base; J trimming: 1 base; junction bases outside the gene matches: 6. Germline CDR1 SEHNR, CDR2 FQNEAQ (reference sequence). The length of the CDR3 is 16 residues. CDR3 in DNA: TGTGCCAGCAGCTTAGGATTGGGACAGTCGAACACTGAAGCTTTCTTT. It translates to CASSLGLGQSNTEAFF.

There are a few counts of this clonotype. This chain connects TRBV7-9 to TRBJ1-1, with 12 positions matching TRBD1. The germline V gene has CDR1 SEHNR and CDR2 FQNEAQ (reference sequence). This CDR3 region has 17 residues. Trimming cost V 5 bases and J 3 bases; bases outside gene matches: 10. The CDR3 DNA follows: TGTGCCAGCAGCCGCGGGACAGGGGGCGAGTTGGACACTGAAGCTTTCTTT. Its protein product is CASSRGTGGELDTEAFF.

This clonotype was picked up a small number of times. The chain couples TRBV2 to TRBJ2-1, with D tentatively TRBD1 (6 bases). The CDR3 consists of 16 residues. Trimming stripped 5 bases from V and 5 bases from J, with 19 bases between. CDR1 SNHLY and CDR2 FYNNEI come from the germline V gene. The CDR3 DNA follows: TGTGCCAGCAGTCGTTTTTATGGGACACTAAACAATGAGCAGTTCTTC. Protein: CASSRFYGTLNNEQFF.

The chain uses TRBV11-3 and TRBJ2-3; the D is unclear. V was pared by 3 bases and J by 4 bases, with 14 bases between. The CDR3 runs to 15 residues. Germline V gene data show CDR1 as SGHNT and CDR2 as YENEEA. The CDR3 loop is CASSLTGSTADTQYF. DNA of the CDR3: TGTGCCAGCAGCTTGACCGGGTCCACCGCAGATACGCAGTATTTT.

J is TRBJ2-5 and V is TRBV18; D call uncertain. Germline CDR1 is KGHSH and CDR2 is LQKENI. The CDR3 runs to 15 residues. The V end was cut by 4 bases, the J end by 2 bases, with 14 bases between. The CDR3 protein is CASSRNTGPQETQYF. The CDR3 nucleotides read TGTGCCAGCTCACGTAACACCGGGCCTCAAGAGACCCAGTACTTC.

The chain employs TRBV7-2 and TRBJ2-1, with a tentative D call TRBD2 (7 bases). V lost 1 base and J lost 0, with 13 bases in between. CDR1 and CDR2 from the germline V gene are SGHTA and FQGNSA. The CDR3 covers 17 residues. CDR3: CASSLVGGGSSYNEQFF. CDR3 DNA: TGTGCCAGCAGCTTAGTCGGCGGGGGCAGCTCCTACAATGAGCAGTTCTTC.

The chain combines TRBV15 with TRBJ1-1; TRBD1 might be the D (6 bases). Trimming cost V 3 bases and J 5 bases, with 16 bases left between them. Per germline, CDR1 LNHNV and CDR2 YYDKDF (reference sequence). The CDR3 contains 15 residues. CDR3 nucleotide sequence: TGTGCCACCAGCAGCCCAGGGGAGTTGAGAACTGAAGCTTTCTTT. This translates into CATSSPGELRTEAFF.

This clonotype occurred a few times. The chain recombines TRBV20-1 with TRBJ2-7, with D maybe TRBD1 (6 bases). The CDR3 runs 13 residues. The germline CDR1 and CDR2 sequences are DFQATT and SNEGSKA (reference sequence). Trimming left V 6 bases short and J 3 bases short, with 15 bases between. For the CDR3, the DNA is TGCAGTGCGAGGGGGACGGCACACTACGAGCAGTACTTC. The encoded protein is CSARGTAHYEQYF.

The chain recombines TRBV29-1 with TRBJ2-1, with TRBD2 matching over 8 bases. The germline gives CDR1 SQVTM, CDR2 ANQGSEA. J was trimmed by 1 base and V by 8 bases; bases with no gene match: 7. The CDR3 has 14 residues. The CDR3 is CSSTSGLSYNEQFF. As DNA, the CDR3 is TGCAGCTCAACTAGCGGACTATCCTACAATGAGCAGTTCTTC.

The rearrangement joins TRBV19 to TRBJ1-1; D might be TRBD1 (5 bases). Germline V gene sequence: CDR1 LNHDA, CDR2 SQIVND (reference sequence). Trimming stripped 7 bases from V and 0 bases from J, with 15 bases between. The CDR3 consists of 15 residues. CDR3: CASIPSRGMNTEAFF. The CDR3 bases are TGTGCCAGTATTCCCTCACGGGGGATGAACACTGAAGCTTTCTTT.

V is TRBV7-9 and J is TRBJ2-1; the D gene is possibly TRBD2 (6 bases). The CDR3 length is 13 residues. Germline V gene lookup returns CDR1 SEHNR and CDR2 FQNEAQ (reference sequence). V lost 3 bases and J 14 bases, leaving 17 bases between the germline ends. The CDR3 region is CASSLGPGDLEFF. Written as DNA, the CDR3 is TGTGCCAGCAGCTTGGGACCGGGGGATTTGGAGTTCTTC.

The chain has TRBV15 and TRBJ1-4; no reliable D call. In germline, CDR1 is LNHNV, CDR2 YYDKDF (reference sequence). The V end lost 0 bases, the J end lost 7 bases, and 15 bases lay between the germline ends. The length of the CDR3 is 16 residues. CDR3 residues: CATSRDLIGVAEKLFF. The CDR3 bases are TGTGCCACCAGCAGAGATCTGATCGGGGTGGCTGAAAAACTGTTTTTT. The entire variable domain, with the rest obtained from reference TRBV15 and TRBJ1-4, is as follows: DAMVIQNPRYQVTQFGKPVTLSCSQTLNHNVMYWYQQKSSQAPKLLFHYYDKDFNNEADTPDNFQSRRPNTSFCFLDIRSPGLGDTAMYLCATSRDLIGVAEKLFFGSGTQLSVL.

This clonotype showed up just a few times. The chain links TRBV7-9 to TRBJ2-3, with 10 positions matching TRBD2. J gave up 4 bases and V 5 bases, and 9 bases lay outside the gene matches. Germline CDR1 and CDR2: SEHNR and FQNEAQ (reference sequence). The CDR3 length is 16 residues. In nucleotides, the CDR3 is TGTGCCAGCAGCCCCAGTTTCGGGACTAGCGCAGATACGCAGTATTTT. Its translation is CASSPSFGTSADTQYF.

The gene calls are TRBV2 and TRBJ2-1, with 10 bases fitting TRBD2. Germline assignment: CDR1 SNHLY and CDR2 FYNNEI. The CDR3 loop spans 14 amino acids. Trimming took 4 bases from V and 9 from J; bases not matched to a gene: 6. The CDR3 DNA sequence: TGTGCCAGCAGTGGGCTAGCGGGAGTCGGTGAGCAGTTCTTC. It specifies CASSGLAGVGEQFF.

The genes are TRBV20-1 and TRBJ2-7, with no clear D. CDR3 length equals 15 residues. Germline loops: CDR1 DFQATT, CDR2 SNEGSKA (reference sequence). The germline V and J ends were trimmed by 0 bases and 0 bases, with 12 bases remaining between them. The CDR3 reads CSAREEGRISYEQYF. As DNA, the CDR3 is TGCAGTGCTAGAGAGGAAGGACGGATCTCCTACGAGCAGTACTTC.

The V and J genes are TRBV7-9 and TRBJ2-1; 13 bases fit TRBD2. J gave up 4 bases and V 2 bases, and 8 bases lay outside the gene matches. The CDR3 has 18 amino acids. Germline CDR1 and CDR2: SEHNR and FQNEAQ (reference sequence). The CDR3 DNA sequence: TGTGCCAGCAGCTTACGACCACTAGCGGGAGGGCCGTACAATGAGCAGTTCTTC. Its translation: CASSLRPLAGGPYNEQFF.